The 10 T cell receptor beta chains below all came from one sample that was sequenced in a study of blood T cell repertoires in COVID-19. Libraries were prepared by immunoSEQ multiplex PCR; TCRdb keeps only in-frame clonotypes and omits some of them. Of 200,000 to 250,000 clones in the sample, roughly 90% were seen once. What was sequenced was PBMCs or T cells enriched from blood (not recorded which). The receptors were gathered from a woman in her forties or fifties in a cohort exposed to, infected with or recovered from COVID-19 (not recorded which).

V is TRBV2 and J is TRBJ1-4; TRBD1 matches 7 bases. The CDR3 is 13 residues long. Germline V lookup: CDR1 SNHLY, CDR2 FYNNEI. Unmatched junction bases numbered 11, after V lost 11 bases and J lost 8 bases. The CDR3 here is CAGGRGMGEKLFF. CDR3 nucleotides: TGTGCCGGGGGCAGGGGGATGGGAGAAAAACTGTTTTTT.

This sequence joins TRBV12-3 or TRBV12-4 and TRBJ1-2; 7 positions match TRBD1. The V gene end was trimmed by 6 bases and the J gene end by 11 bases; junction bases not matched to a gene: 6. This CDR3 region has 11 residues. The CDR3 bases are TGTGCCAGCAGCCGTGACAGGGCTTACACCTTC. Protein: CASSRDRAYTF.

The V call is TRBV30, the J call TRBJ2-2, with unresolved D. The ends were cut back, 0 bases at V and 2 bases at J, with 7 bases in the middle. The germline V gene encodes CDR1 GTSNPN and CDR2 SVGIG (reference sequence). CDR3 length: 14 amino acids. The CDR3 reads CAWSVLRNTGELFF. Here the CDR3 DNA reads TGTGCCTGGAGTGTACTAAGAAACACCGGGGAGCTGTTTTTT.

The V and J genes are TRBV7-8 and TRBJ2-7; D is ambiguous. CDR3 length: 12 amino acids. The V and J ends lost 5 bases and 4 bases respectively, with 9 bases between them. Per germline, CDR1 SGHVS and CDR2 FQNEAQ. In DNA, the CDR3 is TGTGCCAGCAGCCCAACAGAGTACGAGCAGTACTTC. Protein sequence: CASSPTEYEQYF. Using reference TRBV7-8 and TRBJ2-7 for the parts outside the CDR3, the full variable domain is GAGVSQSPRYKVAKRGQDVALRCDPISGHVSLFWYQQALGQGPEFLTYFQNEAQLDKSGLPSDRFFAERPEGSVSTLKIQRTQQEDSAVYLCASSPTEYEQYFGPGTRLTVT.

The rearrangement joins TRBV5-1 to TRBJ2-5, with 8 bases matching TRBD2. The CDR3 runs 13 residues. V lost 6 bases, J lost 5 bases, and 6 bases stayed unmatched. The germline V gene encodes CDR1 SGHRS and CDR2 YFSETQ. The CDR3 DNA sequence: TGCGCCAGCACCTCAGCGGGGGTTGAGACCCAGTACTTC. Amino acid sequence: CASTSAGVETQYF.

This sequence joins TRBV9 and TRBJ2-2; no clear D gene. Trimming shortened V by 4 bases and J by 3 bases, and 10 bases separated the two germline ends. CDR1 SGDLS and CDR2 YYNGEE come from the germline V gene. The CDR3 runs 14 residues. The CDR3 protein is CASSSYRYTGELFF. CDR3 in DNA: TGTGCCAGCAGCTCCTATCGGTACACCGGGGAGCTGTTTTTT.

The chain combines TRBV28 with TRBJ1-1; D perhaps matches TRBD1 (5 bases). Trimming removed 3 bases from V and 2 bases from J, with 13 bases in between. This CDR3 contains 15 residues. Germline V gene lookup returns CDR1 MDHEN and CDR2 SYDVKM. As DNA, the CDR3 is TGTGCCAGCAGTTTGATGGGGCCAGGAAACACTGAAGCTTTCTTT. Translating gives CASSLMGPGNTEAFF.

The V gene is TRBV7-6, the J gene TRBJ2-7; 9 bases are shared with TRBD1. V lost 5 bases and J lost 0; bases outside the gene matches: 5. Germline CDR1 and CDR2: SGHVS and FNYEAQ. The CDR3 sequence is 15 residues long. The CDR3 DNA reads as TGTGCCAGCAGCCCGGGACAGGGAAGCTCCTACGAGCAGTACTTC. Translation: CASSPGQGSSYEQYF.

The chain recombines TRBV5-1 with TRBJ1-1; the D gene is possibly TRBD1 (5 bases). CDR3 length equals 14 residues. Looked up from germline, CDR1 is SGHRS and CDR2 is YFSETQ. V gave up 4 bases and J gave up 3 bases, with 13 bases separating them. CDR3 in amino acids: CASSPYRIDTEAFF. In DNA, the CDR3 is TGCGCCAGCAGCCCCTACAGGATAGACACTGAAGCTTTCTTT.

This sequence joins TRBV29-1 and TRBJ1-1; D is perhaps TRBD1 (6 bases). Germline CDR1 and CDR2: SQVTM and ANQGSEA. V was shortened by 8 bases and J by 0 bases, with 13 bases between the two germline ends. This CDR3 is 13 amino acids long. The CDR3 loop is CSTSGHMNTEAFF. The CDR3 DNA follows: TGCAGCACCTCGGGACACATGAACACTGAAGCTTTCTTT.